Below, one T cell receptor beta chain is given with its context. Its antigen is unidentified. MiXCR was run by TCRdb on the RT-PCR reads, yielding one entry per CDR3 protein. The table has under 850,000 distinct CDR3 sequences, less than 20% seen once; the top ten hold roughly 11%. The data derive from a study of response to subunit inactivated influenza vaccine. Points from the study as a whole: After each seasonal influenza vaccination, few new T cells are recruited, the authors suggested.

This CDR3 has 15 amino acids. V dropped 5 bases and J dropped 1 base, with 14 bases sitting between them. Per the germline V gene, CDR1 is LGHDT and CDR2 is YNNKEL (reference sequence). The source was PBMCs from blood, collected approximately 5 days after vaccination. The receptor's source is a man aged 50-59 years who received an inactivated influenza vaccine. The chain couples TRBV3-1 to TRBJ1-1; D not certain. CDR3 in DNA: TGTGCCAGCAGCAAGACCCAAAGGAAGAACACTGAAGCTTTCTTT. The encoded protein is CASSKTQRKNTEAFF.